Shown below are 29 T cell receptor beta chains from a single sample sequenced in a study of cytomegalovirus exposure and HLA in healthy donors. PCR primers comprised 60 Vbeta and 13 Jbeta primers. Profiled with immunoSEQ multiplex PCR; TCRdb holds only in-frame clones, not every one. This sample has about 240,000 clones; about 80% occur once, and the top ten carry less than 9%. The specimen was PBMCs. The receptors were sampled from a woman aged 55-75 years in good health and CMV-seropositive.

V gene TRBV6-6 combines with J gene TRBJ1-1; a possible D gene is TRBD1 (6 bases). Trimming pared 8 bases from V and 3 bases from J, leaving 16 bases between. The CDR3 totals 14 residues. CDR1 is MNHNY and CDR2 is SVGAGI in the germline V gene (reference sequence). The CDR3 nucleotides read TGTGCCAGCCGACACAGGGTCCGGGACACTGAAGCTTTCTTT. As protein: CASRHRVRDTEAFF.

The chain is built from TRBV7-9 and TRBJ2-1; TRBD2 might be the D (5 bases). CDR3 length: 11 amino acids. The V gene's germline CDR1 is SEHNR and CDR2 FQNEAQ (reference sequence). Trimming removed 10 bases from V and 9 bases from J, with 13 bases in between. The CDR3 sequence is CATKLDGEQFF. The CDR3 bases are TGTGCCACCAAACTAGATGGTGAGCAGTTCTTC.

A note on this clone: Relative to the germline gene, one junction end is altered; a read error may explain this. V and J are TRBV7-9 and TRBJ2-5; 8 bases match TRBD1. The CDR3 covers 13 residues. Germline V gene lookup returns CDR1 SEHNR and CDR2 FQNEAQ (reference sequence). CDR3 in DNA: TGTTCCAGCAGCTTGCAGGGGGCAGAGACCCAGTACTTC. This sequence encodes CSSSLQGAETQYF.

This clone was detected a few times. This chain connects TRBV28 to TRBJ1-4; 8 nucleotides align to TRBD1. This CDR3 region has 15 residues. The V and J ends lost 6 bases and 0 bases, in that order; junction bases with no gene match: 3. The germline gives CDR1 MDHEN, CDR2 SYDVKM. The CDR3 loop is CASRIQGATNEKLFF. The CDR3, as DNA: TGTGCCAGCAGAATACAGGGGGCAACTAATGAAAAACTGTTTTTT. The full variable domain, in which reference TRBV28 and TRBJ1-4 provide the parts outside the CDR3, is DVKVTQSSRYLVKRTGEKVFLECVQDMDHENMFWYRQDPGLGLRLIYFSYDVKMKEKGDIPEGYSVSREKKERFSLILESASTNQTSMYLCASRIQGATNEKLFFGSGTQLSVL.

This rearrangement joins TRBV2 to TRBJ2-4; a weak D match, TRBD2 (5 bases). The CDR3 has 14 residues. Per germline, CDR1 SNHLY and CDR2 FYNNEI. V was clipped by 5 bases and J by 0 bases, with 8 bases between them. The CDR3: CASSREIAKNIQYF. CDR3 coding DNA: TGTGCCAGCAGTAGGGAGATAGCCAAAAACATTCAGTACTTC.

Points on this clone: At the DNA level, this CDR3 is encoded by other sequences in the same sample as well. The chain combines TRBV7-3 with TRBJ1-2; TRBD1 is a possible D gene (6 bases). CDR3 length: 13 residues. Trimming took 5 bases from V and 2 from J, leaving 9 bases between them. Germline CDR1 SGHTA, CDR2 FQGTGA. The CDR3 region has the DNA TGTGCCAGCAGCCCGGACAGAAACTATGGCTACACCTTC. It encodes CASSPDRNYGYTF.

The count of this clone is one. The chain couples TRBV5-3 to TRBJ1-1; 9 bases align to TRBD1. TRBV5-3 is flagged as an ORF with uncertain function. The V and J ends lost 7 bases and 1 base, in that order; junction bases with no gene match: 8. The length of the CDR3 is 15 residues. The CDR3 coding sequence is TGTGCCAGAGGCGATTGGGACAGGGAGAACACTGAAGCTTTCTTT. As protein: CARGDWDRENTEAFF.

The CDR3 is CASSSYRTSIYNEQFF. The CDR3 bases are TGTGCCAGCAGTTCATACAGGACCTCGATTTACAATGAGCAGTTCTTC. The chain joins TRBV6-5 to TRBJ2-1; possibly TRBD1 for D (5 bases). The CDR3 spans 16 residues. V gave up 4 bases and J gave up 4 bases, with 17 bases separating them. Germline V gene data show CDR1 as MNHEY and CDR2 as SVGAGI.

The V gene is TRBV9, the J gene TRBJ2-2, with unresolved D. V lost 3 bases, J lost 4 bases, and 10 bases lay in between. Germline V gene data show CDR1 as SGDLS and CDR2 as YYNGEE. The CDR3 totals 14 residues. The CDR3 DNA sequence: TGTGCCAGCAGCGGTACCCAGGTCACCGGGGAGCTGTTTTTT. Translating gives CASSGTQVTGELFF.

This chain connects TRBV5-1 to TRBJ2-1; TRBD2 agrees at 13 bases. This CDR3 is 15 amino acids long. Germline-derived CDR1 and CDR2 are SGHRS and YFSETQ. The J segment lost 8 bases and the V segment lost 4 bases, leaving 6 bases of the junction unmatched. CDR3 bases: TGCGCCAGCAGCCCCCGGACTAGCGGGAGCCATGAGCAGTTCTTC. Residues: CASSPRTSGSHEQFF. Using reference TRBV5-1 and TRBJ2-1 for the parts outside the CDR3, the full variable domain is KAGVTQTPRYLIKTRGQQVTLSCSPISGHRSVSWYQQTPGQGLQFLFEYFSETQRNKGNFPGRFSGRQFSNSRSEMNVSTLELGDSALYLCASSPRTSGSHEQFFGPGTRLTVL.

The table lists this clone with a few counts. This chain links TRBV6-1 with TRBJ1-6, with TRBD1 as a possible D gene (5 bases). V was clipped by 7 bases and J by 10 bases, with 14 bases between them. The CDR3 covers 13 residues. Germline CDR1 reads MNHNS; CDR2 reads SASEGT. DNA for the CDR3: TGTGCCAGCAAGGGCAGGGAGGGCTCACCCCTCCACTTT. This gives the protein CASKGREGSPLHF.

The chain joins TRBV27 to TRBJ1-2; 11 nucleotides match TRBD1. Germline CDR1 reads MNHEY; CDR2 reads SMNVEV (reference sequence). V was clipped by 2 bases and J by 4 bases; unmatched bases: 3. There are 15 residues in the CDR3. CDR3 in DNA: TGTGCCAGCAGTTTAGGGACAGGGGGGGCCTATGGCTACACCTTC. Its protein is CASSLGTGGAYGYTF.

For the CDR3, the DNA is TGTGCCAGCAGCTTCGACAATCGAGGGACCTACGAGCAGTACTTC. It is translated as CASSFDNRGTYEQYF. The V gene is TRBV7-8, the J gene TRBJ2-7, with D maybe TRBD2 (5 bases). Per germline, CDR1 SGHVS and CDR2 FQNEAQ. The CDR3 spans 15 residues. V gave up 3 bases and J gave up 2 bases, with 14 bases separating them.

This rearrangement joins TRBV6-6 to TRBJ2-3; D is undetermined. The V gene's germline CDR1 is MNHNY and CDR2 SVGAGI (reference sequence). The CDR3 has 12 residues. V lost 0 bases to trimming and J lost 5 bases, with 3 bases between them. CDR3 sequence: CASSYSRDTQYF. The CDR3 DNA reads TGTGCCAGCAGTTACTCGAGAGATACGCAGTATTTT.

This clone has only one observation. The chain joins TRBV7-8 to TRBJ1-2; D is undetermined. This CDR3 is 15 amino acids long. The germline gives CDR1 SGHVS, CDR2 FQNEAQ. Deletions cut 0 bases from V and 4 bases from J, with 12 bases between. CDR3 sequence reads: CASSLALSGVYGYTF. DNA of the CDR3: TGTGCCAGCAGCTTAGCGCTTTCGGGTGTCTATGGCTACACCTTC.

The chain combines TRBV14 with TRBJ2-6, with D perhaps TRBD1 (6 bases). The CDR3 is 20 amino acids. V shed 3 bases and J shed 2 bases, with 23 bases lying between them. Germline CDR1 SGHDN, CDR2 FVKESK. The CDR3 sequence is CASSQYSGHQRTTGANVLTF. Written as DNA, the CDR3 is TGTGCCAGCAGCCAGTACTCGGGACACCAAAGAACAACTGGGGCCAACGTCCTGACTTTC. The full variable domain, its missing parts supplied by reference TRBV14 and TRBJ2-6, is EAGVTQFPSHSVIEKGQTVTLRCDPISGHDNLYWYRRVMGKEIKFLLHFVKESKQDESGMPNNRFLAERTGGTYSTLKVQPAELEDSGVYFCASSQYSGHQRTTGANVLTFGAGSRLTVL.

As for this clone: Additional DNA sequences in this sample encode the identical CDR3. The chain recombines TRBV19 with TRBJ2-7; D possibly corresponds to TRBD2 (5 bases). CDR3 length equals 15 residues. With 0 bases removed from V and 2 bases from J, the gap between germline ends came to 11 bases. Germline loops: CDR1 LNHDA, CDR2 SQIVND (reference sequence). The CDR3 sequence: CASSIEGRGPYEQYF. In nucleotides, the CDR3 is TGTGCCAGTAGTATAGAGGGCCGGGGTCCCTACGAGCAGTACTTC.

V usage is TRBV11-2 and J usage is TRBJ2-7; the D is unclear. This CDR3 comprises 14 residues. Trimming pared 3 bases from V and 2 bases from J, leaving 11 bases between. Per germline, CDR1 SGHAT and CDR2 FQNNGV. The CDR3 nucleotides are TGTGCCAGCAGCTTTCGACACAAACCCTACGAGCAGTACTTC. Translating it yields CASSFRHKPYEQYF.

The chain has TRBV5-4 and TRBJ2-3; 13 nucleotides line up with TRBD2. The CDR3 has 18 residues. Germline values: CDR1 SGHNT, CDR2 YYREEE (reference sequence). With V trimmed by 3 bases and J by 3 bases, 10 bases remained unmatched. As DNA, the CDR3 is TGTGCCAGCAGCTCCGGACTAGCGGGAGATAAGCGGACAGATACGCAGTATTTT. This translates into CASSSGLAGDKRTDTQYF. The variable domain in full, with the rest retrieved from reference TRBV5-4 and TRBJ2-3, is ETGVTQSPTHLIKTRGQQVTLRCSSQSGHNTVSWYQQALGQGPQFIFQYYREEENGRGNFPPRFSGLQFPNYSSELNVNALELDDSALYLCASSSGLAGDKRTDTQYFGPGTRLTVL.

This chain joins TRBV4-1 and TRBJ2-1; no reliable D call. V gave up 1 base and J gave up 10 bases, with 11 bases separating them. Germline V gives CDR1 MGHRA, CDR2 YSYEKL. This CDR3 spans 13 amino acids. The CDR3 DNA reads TGCGCCAGCAGCCAAGGAGGAGACCCCGAGCAGTTCTTC. Translation: CASSQGGDPEQFF.

V and J are TRBV29-1 and TRBJ2-2; D is perhaps TRBD1 (6 bases). CDR3 length equals 15 residues. Germline CDR1 SQVTM, CDR2 ANQGSEA. Trimming stripped 6 bases from V and 7 bases from J, with 21 bases between. DNA for the CDR3: TGCAGCGTCGGGGCTTACAGGGAGATAGGCGGGGAGCTGTTTTTT. Protein: CSVGAYREIGGELFF.

The CDR3 loop reads CASSVAVGELFF. The CDR3 bases are TGTGCCAGCAGCGTAGCCGTCGGGGAGCTGTTTTTT. The chain has TRBV9 and TRBJ2-2; D remains ambiguous. The CDR3 extends over 12 amino acids. Per germline, CDR1 SGDLS and CDR2 YYNGEE. V gave up 0 bases and J gave up 7 bases, with 4 bases separating them.

The chain links TRBV6-5 to TRBJ2-7, with 8 bases aligning to TRBD1. After removal of 5 bases from V and 5 bases from J, the junction contained 11 bases not matched to a gene. The CDR3 loop spans 15 amino acids. Germline values: CDR1 MNHEY, CDR2 SVGAGI. This CDR3 reads CASSPRPTGADEQYF. CDR3 coding DNA: TGTGCCAGCAGTCCCCGCCCGACAGGGGCGGACGAGCAGTACTTC.

This clone occurred a few times. The chain uses TRBV6-6 and TRBJ1-2; no firm D call. Germline assignment: CDR1 MNHNY and CDR2 SVGAGI (reference sequence). Trimming pared 10 bases from V and 1 base from J, leaving 19 bases between. CDR3 length: 15 residues. CDR3 amino acids: CAISTDFGRNYGYTF. DNA for the CDR3: TGTGCCATCTCGACCGACTTCGGCCGTAACTATGGCTACACCTTC.

This clone was counted once. The junction departs from the called germline gene at one end, perhaps through a read error. The chain joins TRBV5-1 to TRBJ1-1, with 10 bases that match TRBD1. Germline CDR1 and CDR2: SGHRS and YFSETQ. The CDR3 consists of 15 residues. The CDR3 DNA follows: TGCGCCAGCAGCTTGGGGGGGGACAGGGGCGAAAAGAGGGTCTTT. Residues: CASSLGGDRGEKRVF.

The chain couples TRBV4-1 to TRBJ1-3; no clear D gene. The CDR3 totals 17 residues. Trimming cost V 4 bases and J 0 bases, with 16 bases left between them. CDR1 MGHRA and CDR2 YSYEKL come from the germline V gene. CDR3: CASSLMERLDSGNTIYF. Here the CDR3 DNA reads TGCGCCAGCAGCCTTATGGAGCGGCTCGACTCTGGAAACACCATATATTTT.

The V and J genes are TRBV19 and TRBJ1-5; a possible D gene is TRBD1 (5 bases). Germline loops: CDR1 LNHDA, CDR2 SQIVND (reference sequence). V was shortened by 5 bases and J by 8 bases, with 16 bases between the two germline ends. The CDR3 sequence is 14 residues long. The CDR3 spells CASSQGQNLKPQHF. CDR3 bases: TGTGCCAGTAGTCAGGGCCAAAATTTGAAGCCCCAGCATTTT.

This rearrangement joins TRBV27 to TRBJ1-5; TRBD1 matches at 8 bases. The CDR3 has 14 amino acids. The germline V gene has CDR1 MNHEY and CDR2 SMNVEV (reference sequence). V was clipped by 3 bases and J by 7 bases; unmatched bases: 5. CDR3: CASSFGQGLQPQHF. The CDR3 DNA follows: TGTGCCAGCAGTTTCGGACAGGGCCTCCAGCCCCAGCATTTT.

The count of this clone is one. CDR3 bases: TGTGCCAGCAGCCAAGTAGATAGCGAGCAGTACTTC. It encodes CASSQVDSEQYF. The chain joins TRBV4-2 to TRBJ2-7, with no clear D. V gave up 1 base and J gave up 6 bases, with 7 bases separating them. CDR3 length: 12 amino acids. CDR1 is LGHNA, CDR2 YNFKEQ, per germline.